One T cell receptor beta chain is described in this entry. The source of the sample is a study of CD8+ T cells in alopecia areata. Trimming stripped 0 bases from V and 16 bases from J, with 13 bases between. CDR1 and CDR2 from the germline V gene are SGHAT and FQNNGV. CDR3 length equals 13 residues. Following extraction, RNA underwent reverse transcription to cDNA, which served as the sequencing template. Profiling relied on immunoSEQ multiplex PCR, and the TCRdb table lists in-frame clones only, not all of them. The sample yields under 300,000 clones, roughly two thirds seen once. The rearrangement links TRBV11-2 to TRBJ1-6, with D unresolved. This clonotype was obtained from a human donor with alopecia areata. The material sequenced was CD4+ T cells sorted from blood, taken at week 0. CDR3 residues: CASSLDLESVLHF. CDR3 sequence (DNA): TGTGCCAGCAGCTTAGATCTAGAGTCGGTTCTCCACTTT.